These 32 T cell receptor beta chains were sequenced from one sample in a study of a mutant IDH1 vaccine in newly diagnosed glioma. This sample's time point: week 23, last vaccination. Topical imiquimod accompanied each vaccine dose, which consisted of 300 ug of mutant IDH1 20-mer peptide. The antigens of these receptors remain unknown. Sequencing used immunoSEQ multiplex PCR; TCRdb keeps in-frame clones, though not all of them. The data show 50,000 to 65,000 clones, 87% seen once. The sequences come from PBMCs, collected from a glioma patient whose treatment included an IDH1 peptide vaccine. These receptors were obtained from a man aged 35-49 years with glioma.

V and J are TRBV9 and TRBJ1-1, with 10 nucleotides matching TRBD1. The CDR3 runs 15 residues. CDR1 and CDR2 from the germline V gene are SGDLS and YYNGEE. Trimming took 4 bases from V and 1 from J; bases not matched to a gene: 4. The DNA of the CDR3 is TGTGCCAGCAGCACTCGACAGGGGGCGAACACTGAAGCTTTCTTT. Its translation: CASSTRQGANTEAFF.

This chain links TRBV27 with TRBJ2-1; TRBD2 aligns across 13 bases. V lost 5 bases to trimming and J lost 9 bases; unmatched junction nucleotides: 7. Germline V gene sequence: CDR1 MNHEY, CDR2 SMNVEV (reference sequence). The CDR3 covers 15 residues. Here the CDR3 DNA reads TGTGCCAGCAGTCCGTCCACTAGCGGGGGGGGTGAGCAGTTCTTC. Amino acid sequence: CASSPSTSGGGEQFF.

The chain employs TRBV6-1 and TRBJ1-4; no definite D call. This CDR3 has 16 amino acids. The V end lost 4 bases, the J end lost 0 bases, and 12 bases lay between the germline ends. Per the germline V gene, CDR1 is MNHNS and CDR2 is SASEGT. The CDR3 protein is CASSVRLDSTNEKLFF. The CDR3 coding sequence is TGTGCCAGCAGTGTCCGACTGGATTCAACTAATGAAAAACTGTTTTTT.

This chain uses TRBV7-9 with TRBJ2-7, with no clear D. CDR3 length equals 14 residues. With 6 bases removed from V and 7 bases from J, the gap between germline ends came to 19 bases. Germline values: CDR1 SEHNR, CDR2 FQNEAQ (reference sequence). CDR3 loop: CASSFGPALGEQYF. CDR3 bases: TGTGCCAGCAGTTTTGGGCCTGCCTTGGGAGAGCAGTACTTC. Using reference TRBV7-9 and TRBJ2-7 for the parts outside the CDR3, the full variable domain is DTGVSQNPRHKITKRGQNVTFRCDPISEHNRLYWYRQTLGQGPEFLTYFQNEAQLEKSRLLSDRFSAERPKGSFSTLEIQRTEQGDSAMYLCASSFGPALGEQYFGPGTRLTVT.

The chain couples TRBV14 to TRBJ1-2; tentative D call: TRBD1 (6 bases). Germline CDR1 and CDR2: SGHDN and FVKESK. CDR3 length: 15 residues. V was cut by 0 bases and J by 4 bases, with 12 bases left in between. The CDR3 nucleotides are TGTGCCAGCAGCCAAGATGACAGGAGACCCTATGGCTACACCTTC. This gives the protein CASSQDDRRPYGYTF. Using reference TRBV14 and TRBJ1-2 for the parts outside the CDR3, the full variable domain is EAGVTQFPSHSVIEKGQTVTLRCDPISGHDNLYWYRRVMGKEIKFLLHFVKESKQDESGMPNNRFLAERTGGTYSTLKVQPAELEDSGVYFCASSQDDRRPYGYTFGSGTRLTVV.

The chain carries TRBV18 and TRBJ1-2, with TRBD1 as a possible D gene (6 bases). Per germline, CDR1 KGHSH and CDR2 LQKENI. The V end lost 3 bases, the J end lost 2 bases, and 16 bases lay between the germline ends. The length of the CDR3 is 16 residues. The CDR3 sequence is CASSPYQGGGNYGYTF. The CDR3 coding sequence is TGTGCCAGCTCACCGTACCAAGGGGGTGGAAACTATGGCTACACCTTC.

This chain joins TRBV7-2 and TRBJ2-5; the D is unclear. V lost 5 bases, J lost 0 bases, and 10 bases lay in between. This CDR3 is 14 amino acids long. Germline V gives CDR1 SGHTA, CDR2 FQGNSA. The CDR3 here is CASSPVADQETQYF. CDR3 DNA: TGTGCCAGCAGCCCCGTGGCCGACCAAGAGACCCAGTACTTC.

V is TRBV19 and J is TRBJ2-7, with 7 positions matching TRBD1. Unmatched junction bases numbered 8, after V lost 6 bases and J lost 3 bases. The germline V gene encodes CDR1 LNHDA and CDR2 SQIVND (reference sequence). The CDR3 is 14 residues long. CDR3 sequence (DNA): TGTGCCAGTAGGGCGACAGGGATTGTCTACGAGCAGTACTTC. Amino acids: CASRATGIVYEQYF.

As for this clone: Other DNA variants within this sample encode the same CDR3. CDR3 region: CASSPTAETYEQYF. CDR3 in DNA: TGTGCCAGCTCACCCACCGCGGAGACCTACGAGCAGTACTTC. This chain links TRBV18 with TRBJ2-7; no firm D call. Germline lookup yields CDR1 KGHSH and CDR2 LQKENI. V lost 3 bases and J 2 bases, leaving 11 bases between the germline ends. The CDR3 contains 14 residues.

The chain combines TRBV7-6 with TRBJ1-5; 8 bases are a match to TRBD1. Unmatched junction bases numbered 8, after V lost 3 bases and J lost 7 bases. The CDR3 has 15 residues. The germline CDR1 and CDR2 sequences are SGHVS and FNYEAQ. DNA for the CDR3: TGTGCCAGCAGCTTGTCCCAGGGGGCTCAGCAGCCCCAGCATTTT. Amino acid sequence: CASSLSQGAQQPQHF.

Only one count was recorded for this clone. This chain joins TRBV4-1 and TRBJ2-3; perhaps TRBD1 as D (5 bases). V dropped 0 bases and J dropped 3 bases, with 7 bases sitting between them. The germline V gene has CDR1 MGHRA and CDR2 YSYEKL. This CDR3 has 14 amino acids. CDR3 sequence: CASSQDGATDTQYF. CDR3 in DNA: TGCGCCAGCAGCCAAGATGGGGCTACAGATACGCAGTATTTT.

V usage is TRBV28 and J usage is TRBJ1-2; D is uncertain. The length of the CDR3 is 12 residues. Trimming pared 8 bases from V and 8 bases from J, leaving 15 bases between. CDR1 is MDHEN, CDR2 SYDVKM, per germline. This CDR3 is CASQSWPDGYTF. The CDR3 DNA sequence: TGTGCCAGCCAAAGTTGGCCGGACGGCTACACCTTC.

The chain uses TRBV7-2 and TRBJ1-5; D remains ambiguous. V was trimmed by 1 base and J by 4 bases, leaving 11 bases between them. CDR3 length: 15 residues. Germline V gene data show CDR1 as SGHTA and CDR2 as FQGNSA. DNA of the CDR3: TGTGCCAGCAGCTTAGTGAGCAGCCAGAATCAGCCCCAGCATTTT. It codes for CASSLVSSQNQPQHF.

V is TRBV5-6 and J is TRBJ2-1; 12 bases align to TRBD2. This CDR3 region has 15 residues. Germline-derived CDR1 and CDR2 are SGHDT and YYEEEE. Trimming cost V 5 bases and J 8 bases; bases outside gene matches: 8. The CDR3 DNA is TGTGCCAGCAGGACTCTAGCGGGAGGGGTGCATGAGCAGTTCTTC. It translates to CASRTLAGGVHEQFF.

The chain uses TRBV15 and TRBJ1-4, with 8 bases fitting TRBD1. Germline trimming cut 1 base from V and 2 bases from J; bases unmatched to any gene: 6. Germline values: CDR1 LNHNV, CDR2 YYDKDF (reference sequence). This CDR3 spans 17 amino acids. CDR3 region: CATSRGKGTGTNEKLFF. As DNA, the CDR3 is TGTGCCACCAGCAGAGGGAAAGGGACAGGCACTAATGAAAAACTGTTTTTT.

V usage is TRBV2 and J usage is TRBJ1-5; no reliable D call. Per the germline V gene, CDR1 is SNHLY and CDR2 is FYNNEI. V was shortened by 7 bases and J by 3 bases, with 10 bases between the two germline ends. The CDR3 has 13 residues. The CDR3 region has the DNA TGTGCCAGCAAGCGGCAGTTCAATCAGCCCCAGCATTTT. This codes for CASKRQFNQPQHF.

The chain couples TRBV27 to TRBJ2-1; 9 positions match TRBD2. Looked up from germline, CDR1 is MNHEY and CDR2 is SMNVEV (reference sequence). The V segment lost 5 bases and the J segment 1 base; nucleotides outside the gene matches: 6. The length of the CDR3 is 16 residues. The CDR3 region has the DNA TGTGCCAGCAGTCCATTAGCGGGAGCATCCTACAATGAGCAGTTCTTC. Encoded protein: CASSPLAGASYNEQFF.

This chain connects TRBV7-9 to TRBJ2-6; D is unclear. V was shortened by 5 bases and J by 2 bases, with 1 base between the two germline ends. The CDR3 contains 12 residues. Germline V lookup: CDR1 SEHNR, CDR2 FQNEAQ (reference sequence). CDR3 DNA: TGTGCCAGCAGCCCTGGGGCCAACGTCCTGACTTTC. This codes for CASSPGANVLTF.

This sequence joins TRBV7-9 and TRBJ2-7; D is possibly TRBD2 (6 bases). The length of the CDR3 is 15 residues. The germline CDR1 and CDR2 sequences are SEHNR and FQNEAQ (reference sequence). V lost 5 bases, J lost 0 bases, and 14 bases lay in between. The CDR3 region is CASSPGVRASYEQYF. The CDR3 nucleotides read TGTGCCAGCAGCCCGGGGGTGCGCGCCTCCTACGAGCAGTACTTC.

The J gene is TRBJ2-5, the V gene TRBV11-2; the D is unclear. V was trimmed by 4 bases and J by 0 bases, leaving 12 bases between them. Germline CDR1 is SGHAT and CDR2 is FQNNGV. The CDR3 is 15 amino acids. The chain's CDR3 is CASSSGGADQETQYF. The CDR3 bases are TGTGCCAGCAGCTCTGGCGGTGCCGACCAAGAGACCCAGTACTTC. The entire variable domain, with the rest obtained from reference TRBV11-2 and TRBJ2-5, is as follows: EAGVAQSPRYKIIEKRQSVAFWCNPISGHATLYWYQQILGQGPKLLIQFQNNGVVDDSQLPKDRFSAERLKGVDSTLKIQPAKLEDSAVYLCASSSGGADQETQYFGPGTRLLVL.

The rearrangement joins TRBV7-9 to TRBJ2-3; D may be TRBD1 (5 bases). Germline CDR1 reads SEHNR; CDR2 reads FQNEAQ (reference sequence). The CDR3 consists of 15 residues. V lost 1 base and J lost 0, with 8 bases in between. CDR3 DNA: TGTGCCAGCAGCTTAGACAGGATAAGCACAGATACGCAGTATTTT. Its translation is CASSLDRISTDTQYF.

Only one count was recorded for this clone. J is TRBJ2-1 and V is TRBV14, with TRBD2 identical over 11 bases. V was pared by 1 base and J by 8 bases, with 13 bases of the junction left unmatched. This CDR3 comprises 18 residues. CDR1 and CDR2 (germline): SGHDN, FVKESK. Here the CDR3 reads CASSQVAIAGGNLDEQFF. The CDR3 DNA follows: TGTGCCAGCAGCCAAGTTGCTATAGCGGGAGGGAATCTGGATGAGCAGTTCTTC.

The CDR3 nucleotides read TGTGCCAGCAGCTCAGGGCCGGGCAATCAGCCCCAGCATTTT. Translated: CASSSGPGNQPQHF. This sequence joins TRBV6-5 and TRBJ1-5; D is possibly TRBD1 (5 bases). Germline-derived CDR1 and CDR2 are MNHEY and SVGAGI. The CDR3 length is 14 residues. V dropped 6 bases and J dropped 2 bases, with 11 bases sitting between them.

In DNA form, the CDR3 reads TGTGCCAGCAGCCGGGACCGTTACGAGCAGTACTTC. Its protein is CASSRDRYEQYF. The chain employs TRBV6-6 and TRBJ2-7; the D call may be TRBD1 or TRBD2 (5 bases each). This CDR3 is built from 12 residues. Looked up from germline, CDR1 is MNHNY and CDR2 is SVGAGI (reference sequence). The V end lost 6 bases, the J end lost 4 bases, and 10 bases lay between the germline ends.

The V and J genes are TRBV6-1 and TRBJ1-2, with D unclear. V lost 4 bases to trimming and J lost 8 bases, with 17 bases between them. Germline loops: CDR1 MNHNS, CDR2 SASEGT. The length of the CDR3 is 14 residues. CDR3 region: CASSANRALGGYTF. As DNA, the CDR3 is TGTGCCAGCAGTGCCAACCGGGCCCTCGGGGGCTACACCTTC.

The chain recombines TRBV9 with TRBJ1-2; tentatively, D is TRBD1 (5 bases). The CDR3 is made up of 14 amino acids. CDR1 SGDLS and CDR2 YYNGEE come from the germline V gene. Trimming removed 3 bases from V and 5 bases from J, with 14 bases in between. In DNA, the CDR3 is TGTGCCAGCAGCGCGCCAGGGCGTTTATATGGCTACACCTTC. Translating gives CASSAPGRLYGYTF.

The chain carries TRBV10-3 and TRBJ2-1; perhaps D is TRBD1 or TRBD2 (5 bases each). Per the germline V gene, CDR1 is ENHRY and CDR2 is SYGVKD. The CDR3 has 13 residues. Trimming stripped 6 bases from V and 8 bases from J, with 14 bases between. The CDR3 spells CAISGTAVDEQFF. In DNA form, the CDR3 reads TGTGCCATCAGCGGGACCGCCGTGGATGAGCAGTTCTTC.

The chain is built from TRBV2 and TRBJ2-7, with 9 bases lining up with TRBD2. The length of the CDR3 is 16 residues. Germline-derived CDR1 and CDR2 are SNHLY and FYNNEI. V was clipped by 2 bases and J by 0 bases; unmatched bases: 5. The DNA of the CDR3 is TGTGCCAGCAGTGAACACGCTAGCGGGACCTCCTACGAGCAGTACTTC. This codes for CASSEHASGTSYEQYF.

This clone was recorded only once. V is TRBV6-9 and J is TRBJ1-1; tentatively, D is TRBD1 (6 bases). The CDR3 extends over 13 amino acids. In germline, CDR1 is MNHGY, CDR2 SVAAGI. The V and J ends lost 11 bases and 3 bases respectively, with 16 bases between them. CDR3 nucleotide sequence: TGTGCCCGAAAGGGGGAGGGGGACACTGAAGCTTTCTTT. Translating gives CARKGEGDTEAFF.

The rearrangement uses TRBV5-1 and TRBJ2-7; D is unresolved. CDR3 length: 15 residues. With 0 bases removed from V and 2 bases from J, the gap between germline ends came to 12 bases. The V gene's germline CDR1 is SGHRS and CDR2 YFSETQ. CDR3 nucleotides: TGCGCCAGCAGCTTGGGGCCGGAGCCCACCTACGAGCAGTACTTC. Its translation: CASSLGPEPTYEQYF.

This clone has a single count. The gene calls are TRBV7-6 and TRBJ2-2; the match to TRBD1 covers 9 bases. The CDR3 has 15 amino acids. Unmatched junction bases numbered 6, after V lost 3 bases and J lost 7 bases. Germline V gene sequence: CDR1 SGHVS, CDR2 FNYEAQ. In nucleotides, the CDR3 is TGTGCCAGCAGCTTCGGGACAGGGTTTTTCGGGGAGCTGTTTTTT. Translation gives CASSFGTGFFGELFF.

The gene calls are TRBV9 and TRBJ2-5; 8 bases line up with TRBD1. V shed 4 bases, J shed 3 bases, and the junction held 2 bases outside the gene matches. This CDR3 comprises 13 residues. Germline values: CDR1 SGDLS, CDR2 YYNGEE. CDR3: CASSPDREETQYF. CDR3 DNA: TGTGCCAGCAGCCCGGACAGGGAAGAGACCCAGTACTTC.